The 27 T cell receptor beta chains given below trace back to one sample, sequenced in a study of T cell responses to AZD1222 COVID-19 vaccine. The protocol was immunoSEQ multiplex PCR, while the TCRdb copy is restricted to in-frame clones and leaves out a portion. Among 95,000 to 150,000 clones listed, 70% to 85% were seen once. This material consisted of peripheral blood, taken on day 0 of AZD1222 vaccination. The receptors here all came from an adult in good health.

The table lists this clone with a count of one. V and J are TRBV5-1 and TRBJ1-6, with D possibly being TRBD1 (5 bases). Trimming pared 4 bases from V and 7 bases from J, leaving 15 bases between. Germline V gene lookup returns CDR1 SGHRS and CDR2 YFSETQ. This CDR3 is built from 15 residues. The CDR3 protein is CASSTTQGRNSPLHF. As DNA, the CDR3 is TGCGCCAGCAGCACTACGCAGGGCCGAAATTCACCCCTCCACTTT. Full variable domain (rest looked up from reference TRBV5-1 and TRBJ1-6): KAGVTQTPRYLIKTRGQQVTLSCSPISGHRSVSWYQQTPGQGLQFLFEYFSETQRNKGNFPGRFSGRQFSNSRSEMNVSTLELGDSALYLCASSTTQGRNSPLHFGNGTRLTVT.

The rearrangement joins TRBV7-9 to TRBJ1-1; D not resolved. Looked up from germline, CDR1 is SEHNR and CDR2 is FQNEAQ (reference sequence). V dropped 4 bases and J dropped 9 bases, with 12 bases sitting between them. The CDR3 sequence is 12 residues long. The CDR3 DNA follows: TGTGCCAGCAGCTCCAGCCCGGATCAAGCTTTCTTT. It translates to CASSSSPDQAFF.

The chain links TRBV7-2 to TRBJ1-4; TRBD1 agrees at 7 bases. V lost 5 bases to trimming and J lost 9 bases; unmatched junction nucleotides: 21. The CDR3 totals 18 residues. The germline gives CDR1 SGHTA, CDR2 FQGNSA. CDR3: CASSQTPGTASFPKKLFF. CDR3 DNA sequence: TGTGCCAGCAGCCAAACGCCCGGGACAGCGTCATTCCCTAAAAAACTGTTTTTT.

The CDR3 DNA is TGTGCCAGTAGGCAGTCCGGGACAGGTCATCCCAATGAGCAGTTCTTC. It translates to CASRQSGTGHPNEQFF. V is TRBV19 and J is TRBJ2-1; TRBD1 aligns across 8 bases. There are 16 residues in the CDR3. Germline V gene sequence: CDR1 LNHDA, CDR2 SQIVND (reference sequence). The trim removed 6 bases at V and 6 bases at J, leaving 13 bases unmatched. Full variable domain (missing parts from reference TRBV19 and TRBJ2-1): DGGITQSPKYLFRKEGQNVTLSCEQNLNHDAMYWYRQDPGQGLRLIYYSQIVNDFQKGDIAEGYSVSREKKESFPLTVTSAQKNPTAFYLCASRQSGTGHPNEQFFGPGTRLTVL.

The V and J genes are TRBV2 and TRBJ2-1, with D tentatively TRBD1 (6 bases). The CDR3 has 15 amino acids. Germline assignment: CDR1 SNHLY and CDR2 FYNNEI. Trimming stripped 6 bases from V and 1 base from J, with 13 bases between. The CDR3 loop is CASSYRVDSYNEQFF. Here the CDR3 DNA reads TGTGCCAGCAGCTACAGGGTGGATTCCTACAATGAGCAGTTCTTC.

The chain joins TRBV5-4 to TRBJ2-7, with TRBD2 matching over 10 bases. The CDR3 covers 15 residues. The V gene end was trimmed by 2 bases and the J gene end by 0 bases; junction bases not matched to a gene: 2. CDR1 is SGHNT and CDR2 is YYREEE in the germline V gene (reference sequence). The CDR3 DNA reads as TGTGCCAGCAGCTTTAGCGGGGGGCTCTCCTACGAGCAGTACTTC. This sequence encodes CASSFSGGLSYEQYF.

The rearrangement uses TRBV6-5 and TRBJ2-2; D gene unclear. Per the germline V gene, CDR1 is MNHEY and CDR2 is SVGAGI. There are 14 residues in the CDR3. The germline V and J ends were trimmed by 8 bases and 0 bases, with 10 bases remaining between them. The CDR3 DNA follows: TGTGCCAGCCGCACCACCGCGAACACCGGGGAGCTGTTTTTT. It specifies CASRTTANTGELFF.

The rearrangement uses TRBV6-1 and TRBJ2-7, with 7 bases fitting TRBD2. Germline-derived CDR1 and CDR2 are MNHNS and SASEGT. V was pared by 3 bases and J by 2 bases, with 1 base of the junction left unmatched. This CDR3 is 13 amino acids long. The DNA of the CDR3 is TGTGCCAGCAGTGACCGGGAGGCCTACGAGCAGTACTTC. As protein: CASSDREAYEQYF.

This clone was counted a few times. The chain has TRBV5-1 and TRBJ1-1; D remains ambiguous. Trimming took 2 bases from V and 4 from J, leaving 9 bases between them. Per the germline V gene, CDR1 is SGHRS and CDR2 is YFSETQ. The CDR3 length is 13 residues. The CDR3 sequence is CASSFLSSTEAFF. In DNA, the CDR3 is TGCGCCAGCAGCTTCTTAAGCAGCACTGAAGCTTTCTTT.

The chain couples TRBV11-3 to TRBJ2-7, with 8 positions matching TRBD1. Germline V gene data show CDR1 as SGHNT and CDR2 as YENEEA. With 0 bases clipped from V and 0 bases from J, the junction kept 4 bases outside the gene matches. CDR3 size: 16 residues. The CDR3 region has the DNA TGTGCCAGCAGCTTAGAACGGACAGGGAGCTCCTACGAGCAGTACTTC. Translated, it gives CASSLERTGSSYEQYF.

This chain joins TRBV2 and TRBJ1-1; tentative D call: TRBD1 (5 bases). Trimming took off 8 bases at V and 2 bases at J, with 15 bases between the two ends. Germline CDR1 and CDR2: SNHLY and FYNNEI. The CDR3 spans 14 residues. The CDR3 nucleotides read TGTGCCAGCGGGGGTCCAGGGCTCAACACTGAAGCTTTCTTT. It translates to CASGGPGLNTEAFF.

V is TRBV5-1 and J is TRBJ1-3; 8 nucleotides line up with TRBD1. The V segment lost 7 bases and the J segment 1 base; nucleotides outside the gene matches: 7. Germline-derived CDR1 and CDR2 are SGHRS and YFSETQ. The CDR3 length is 15 residues. CDR3 region: CASQTGALSGNTIYF. CDR3 coding DNA: TGCGCCAGCCAGACAGGGGCCCTATCTGGAAACACCATATATTTT.

V usage is TRBV24-1 and J usage is TRBJ2-3, with a weak D call TRBD2 (5 bases). The germline CDR1 and CDR2 sequences are KGHDR and SFDVKD. V was trimmed by 0 bases and J by 2 bases, leaving 11 bases between them. CDR3 length: 16 amino acids. The CDR3 here is CATSDLQKDFTDTQYF. In DNA, the CDR3 is TGTGCCACCAGTGATTTGCAGAAGGACTTCACAGATACGCAGTATTTT.

The chain employs TRBV3-1 (or the pseudogene TRBV3-2) and TRBJ2-1; D gene uncertain. The germline V gene encodes CDR1 LGHDT and CDR2 YNNKEL (reference sequence). The length of the CDR3 is 11 residues. V was clipped by 11 bases and J by 6 bases, with 11 bases between them. CDR3 residues: CAAGDPNEQFF. CDR3 nucleotide sequence: TGTGCCGCCGGCGACCCCAATGAGCAGTTCTTC.

This chain uses TRBV5-4 with TRBJ2-7, with 7 nucleotides matching TRBD1. CDR1 and CDR2 from the germline V gene are SGHNT and YYREEE (reference sequence). The trim removed 2 bases at V and 0 bases at J, leaving 2 bases unmatched. The CDR3 spans 14 residues. This CDR3 is CASSLQGSSYEQYF. The CDR3, as DNA: TGTGCCAGCAGCTTACAGGGGAGCTCCTACGAGCAGTACTTC.

CDR3 DNA sequence: TGTGCCAGCAGTGAGCCAGGGGACACCTACGAGCAGTACTTC. This translates into CASSEPGDTYEQYF. This sequence joins TRBV25-1 and TRBJ2-7; D may be TRBD1 (6 bases). Germline CDR1 is MGHDK and CDR2 is SYGVNS. This CDR3 contains 14 residues. V lost 3 bases and J lost 2, with 11 bases in between.

The gene calls are TRBV15 and TRBJ2-7, with D possibly being TRBD2 (6 bases). The V gene lost 1 base and the J gene lost 0 bases, with 13 bases spanning the gap. The CDR3 totals 16 residues. The germline CDR1 and CDR2 sequences are LNHNV and YYDKDF (reference sequence). The CDR3 DNA reads TGTGCCACCAGCAGAGTAGGCCGGGGGAGCTCCTACGAGCAGTACTTC. Protein sequence: CATSRVGRGSSYEQYF.

The J gene is TRBJ1-5, the V gene TRBV4-2; 7 nucleotides align to TRBD1. The CDR3 is made up of 18 amino acids. Trimming cost V 4 bases and J 2 bases; bases outside gene matches: 14. Germline loops: CDR1 LGHNA, CDR2 YNFKEQ. CDR3: CASSPTPSGTVGNQPQHF. CDR3 coding DNA: TGTGCCAGCAGCCCCACTCCCTCCGGGACAGTCGGCAATCAGCCCCAGCATTTT.

The chain is built from TRBV11-2 and TRBJ1-6, with unresolved D. Germline CDR1 and CDR2: SGHAT and FQNNGV. The CDR3 extends over 17 amino acids. V was trimmed by 3 bases and J by 9 bases, leaving 21 bases between them. CDR3 region: CASSLEQIGIGSSPLHF. CDR3 coding DNA: TGTGCCAGCAGCTTGGAGCAGATAGGGATAGGGAGTTCACCCCTCCACTTT.

V is TRBV5-4 and J is TRBJ2-3, with 13 bases fitting TRBD2. CDR1 is SGHNT and CDR2 is YYREEE in the germline V gene (reference sequence). This CDR3 contains 17 residues. V trimming: 4 bases; J trimming: 3 bases; junction bases outside the gene matches: 8. The CDR3 DNA reads TGTGCCAGCAGCCCGCCCATGACTAGCGGGGGGACAGATACGCAGTATTTT. Amino acid sequence: CASSPPMTSGGTDTQYF. Complete variable domain (other parts from reference TRBV5-4 and TRBJ2-3): ETGVTQSPTHLIKTRGQQVTLRCSSQSGHNTVSWYQQALGQGPQFIFQYYREEENGRGNFPPRFSGLQFPNYSSELNVNALELDDSALYLCASSPPMTSGGTDTQYFGPGTRLTVL.

The rearrangement joins TRBV6-4 to TRBJ1-1, with no clear D. The CDR3 has 13 residues. The V end was cut by 3 bases, the J end by 1 base, with 6 bases between. Germline V CDR1 and CDR2: MRHNA, SNTAGT. In nucleotides, the CDR3 is TGTGCCAGCAGTGAGGCAGAGAACACTGAAGCTTTCTTT. The encoded protein is CASSEAENTEAFF.

CDR3 in DNA: TGTGCCAGCTCAGCAGGGGGGACGAGCACCGGGGAGCTGTTTTTT. It encodes CASSAGGTSTGELFF. The V call is TRBV18, the J call TRBJ2-2, with a weak D call TRBD1 (7 bases). The CDR3 spans 15 residues. V was pared by 5 bases and J by 4 bases, with 14 bases between. The V gene's germline CDR1 is KGHSH and CDR2 LQKENI.

This chain connects TRBV11-3 to TRBJ2-1; D remains unclear. This CDR3 region has 12 residues. Trimming removed 5 bases at V and 3 bases at J, with 5 bases between. CDR1 is SGHNT and CDR2 is YENEEA in the germline V gene. CDR3 region: CASSGNYNEQFF. For the CDR3, the DNA is TGTGCCAGCAGCGGGAACTACAATGAGCAGTTCTTC. Looking up the rest from reference TRBV11-3 and TRBJ2-1 gives the full variable domain: EAGVVQSPRYKIIEKKQPVAFWCNPISGHNTLYWYLQNLGQGPELLIRYENEEAVDDSQLPKDRFSAERLKGVDSTLKIQPAELGDSAVYLCASSGNYNEQFFGPGTRLTVL.

The V gene is TRBV3-1 (or the pseudogene TRBV3-2), the J gene TRBJ1-3, with TRBD1 matching 9 bases. Germline CDR1 is LGHDT and CDR2 is YNNKEL (reference sequence). J lost 4 bases, V lost 4 bases, and 2 bases had no gene match. The CDR3 spans 14 residues. CDR3 nucleotides: TGTGCCAGCAGCCTACAGGGGGCAGGAAACACCATATATTTT. The encoded protein is CASSLQGAGNTIYF.

This clone appeared a few times. The rearrangement uses TRBV2 and TRBJ2-7, with D possibly called TRBD1 or TRBD2 (5 bases each). CDR1 is SNHLY and CDR2 is FYNNEI in the germline V gene. Trimming removed 8 bases from V and 0 bases from J, with 5 bases in between. The CDR3 extends over 11 amino acids. CDR3 nucleotide sequence: TGTGCCAGCGGGGGCTCCTACGAGCAGTACTTC. This encodes CASGGSYEQYF.

J is TRBJ2-3 and V is TRBV28, with TRBD2 matching over 8 bases. The CDR3 spans 15 residues. The germline gives CDR1 MDHEN, CDR2 SYDVKM. J was trimmed by 4 bases and V by 8 bases; bases with no gene match: 11. The CDR3 spells CASLQSGGFADTQYF. DNA of the CDR3: TGTGCCAGCCTACAGTCGGGGGGGTTTGCAGATACGCAGTATTTT.

The chain carries TRBV7-9 and TRBJ2-1; a weak D match, TRBD2 (5 bases). The V end was cut by 2 bases, the J end by 4 bases, with 9 bases between. CDR3 length: 14 amino acids. In germline, CDR1 is SEHNR, CDR2 FQNEAQ (reference sequence). CDR3 sequence reads: CASSLSRGYNEQFF. Here the CDR3 DNA reads TGTGCCAGCAGCTTAAGTCGCGGGTACAATGAGCAGTTCTTC.